This TCR beta chain stems from a study of beta chain features in type 1 diabetes. Study results and caveats: PCR might favor shorter templates, but any such skew would affect patients and controls equally. Highly expressing activated T cells could be over-counted with a cDNA template. Across all four CD4+ subsets, people with type 1 diabetes showed modestly shorter TCRB CDR3s.

Every bit of the isolated RNA underwent reverse transcription, so sequencing read expressed TCRB transcripts. TCRdb keeps only in-frame clones here, not all; method: immunoSEQ multiplex PCR. The table records 120,000 to 150,000 clones, about 13% of them present only once. Worth noting for this clone: Antigen unknown.

V shed 8 bases and J shed 7 bases, with 10 bases lying between them. The CDR3 spans 11 residues. Germline assignment: CDR1 LNHDA and CDR2 SQIVND (reference sequence). The receptor's source is a man aged 18 to 29 with type 1 diabetes. The specimen sequenced was central memory CD4+ T cells from blood. The chain links TRBV19 to TRBJ2-3; maybe TRBD1 (6 bases). The CDR3 DNA sequence: TGTGCCAGTCTCCAGGGGAATACGCAGTATTTT. Amino acid sequence: CASLQGNTQYF.